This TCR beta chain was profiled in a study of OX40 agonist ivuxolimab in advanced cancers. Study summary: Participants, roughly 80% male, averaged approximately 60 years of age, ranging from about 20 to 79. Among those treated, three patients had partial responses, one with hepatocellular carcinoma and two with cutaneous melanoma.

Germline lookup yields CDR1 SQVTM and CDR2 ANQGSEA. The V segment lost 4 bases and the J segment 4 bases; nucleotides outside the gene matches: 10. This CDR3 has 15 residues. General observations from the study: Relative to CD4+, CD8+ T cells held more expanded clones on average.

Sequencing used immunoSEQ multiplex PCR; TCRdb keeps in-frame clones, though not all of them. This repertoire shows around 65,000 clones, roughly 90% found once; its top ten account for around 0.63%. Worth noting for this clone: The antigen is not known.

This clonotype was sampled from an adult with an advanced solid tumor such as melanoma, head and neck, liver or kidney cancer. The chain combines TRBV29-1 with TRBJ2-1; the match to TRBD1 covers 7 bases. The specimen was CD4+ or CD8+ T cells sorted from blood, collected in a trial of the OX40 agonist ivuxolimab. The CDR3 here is CSVGLEQGVYNEQFF. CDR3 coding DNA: TGCAGCGTTGGCCTGGAGCAGGGGGTATACAATGAGCAGTTCTTC.